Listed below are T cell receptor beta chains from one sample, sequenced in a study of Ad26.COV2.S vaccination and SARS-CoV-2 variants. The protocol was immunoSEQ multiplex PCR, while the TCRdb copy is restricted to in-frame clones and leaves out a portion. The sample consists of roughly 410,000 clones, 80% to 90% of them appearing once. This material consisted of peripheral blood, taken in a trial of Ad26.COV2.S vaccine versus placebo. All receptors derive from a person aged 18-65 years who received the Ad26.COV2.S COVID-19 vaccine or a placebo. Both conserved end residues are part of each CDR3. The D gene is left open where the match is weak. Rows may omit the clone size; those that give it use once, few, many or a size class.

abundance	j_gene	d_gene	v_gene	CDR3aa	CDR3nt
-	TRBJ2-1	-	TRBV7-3	CASSYALGKDNEQFF	TGTGCCAGCAGCTACGCGTTAGGTAAAGACAATGAGCAGTTCTTC
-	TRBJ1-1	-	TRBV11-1	CASSLIEGMGTEAFF	TGTGCCAGCAGCCTCATAGAGGGGATGGGCACTGAAGCTTTCTTT
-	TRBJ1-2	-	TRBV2	CASSERLSGGGYTF	TGTGCCAGCAGTGAAAGACTGTCGGGCGGTGGCTACACCTTC
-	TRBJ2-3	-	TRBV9	CASSVATDTQYF	TGTGCCAGCAGCGTAGCTACAGATACGCAGTATTTT
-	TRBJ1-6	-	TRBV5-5	CASSLMASRSPLHF	TGTGCCAGCAGCTTGATGGCTTCGCGTTCACCCCTCCACTTT
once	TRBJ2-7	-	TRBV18	CASSASTPYEQYF	TGTGCCAGCTCAGCCAGCACTCCCTACGAGCAGTACTTC
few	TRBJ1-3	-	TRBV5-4	CASSLGAWGTPGNTIYF	TGTGCCAGCAGCTTGGGGGCCTGGGGTACCCCTGGAAACACCATATATTTT
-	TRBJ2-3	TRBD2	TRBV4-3	CASSQVAGGWYTQYF	TGCGCCAGCAGCCAAGTGGCGGGGGGGTGGTATACGCAGTATTTT
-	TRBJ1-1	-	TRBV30	CAWSVLGGAYRAFF	TGTGCCTGGAGTGTACTCGGGGGCGCTTATCGAGCTTTCTTT
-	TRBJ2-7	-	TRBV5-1	CASSPGYEQYF	TGCGCCAGCAGCCCCGGTTACGAGCAGTACTTC
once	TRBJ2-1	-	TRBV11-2	CASSLVAADEQFF	TGTGCCAGCAGCTTAGTCGCAGCAGATGAGCAGTTCTTC
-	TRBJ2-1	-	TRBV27	CASSLRDIGNEQFF	TGTGCCAGCAGTCTCAGGGATATCGGGAATGAGCAGTTCTTC
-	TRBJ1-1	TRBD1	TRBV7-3	CASSLTGQGDLEAFF	TGTGCCAGCAGCTTAACAGGACAGGGGGATCTTGAAGCTTTCTTT
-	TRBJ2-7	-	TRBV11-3	CASSQEAGREEQYF	TGTGCCAGCAGCCAAGAGGCAGGCCGGGAGGAGCAGTACTTC
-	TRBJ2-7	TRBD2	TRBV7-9	CASSPGGTSGHYEQYF	TGTGCCAGCAGCCCTGGGGGAACTAGCGGACATTACGAGCAGTACTTC
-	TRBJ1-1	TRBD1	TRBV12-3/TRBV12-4	CASSLNRGTEAFF	TGTGCCAGCAGTTTAAACAGGGGCACTGAAGCTTTCTTT
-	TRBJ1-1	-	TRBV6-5	CASSYTPGAWGTEAFF	TGTGCCAGCAGTTACACCCCGGGGGCGTGGGGCACTGAAGCTTTCTTT
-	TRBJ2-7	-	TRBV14	CASSQDNSDEQYF	TGTGCCAGCAGCCAAGATAATAGTGACGAGCAGTACTTC
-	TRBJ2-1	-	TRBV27	CASSFRRGRNEQFF	TGTGCCAGCAGTTTCCGACGGGGGAGGAATGAGCAGTTCTTC
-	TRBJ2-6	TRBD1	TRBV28	CASLRDRPRSGANVLTF	TGTGCCAGCCTGAGGGACAGGCCTAGAAGTGGGGCCAACGTCCTGACTTTC
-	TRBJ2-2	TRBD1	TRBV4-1	CASSHHRGSDRGTGELFF	TGCGCCAGCAGCCATCACAGGGGCAGCGATCGAGGCACCGGGGAGCTGTTTTTT
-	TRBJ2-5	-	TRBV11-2	CASSLGDRLLETQYF	TGTGCCAGCAGCTTAGGAGACAGGCTGTTAGAGACCCAGTACTTC
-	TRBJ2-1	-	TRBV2	CASGWPDNEQFF	TGTGCCAGCGGTTGGCCTGACAATGAGCAGTTCTTC
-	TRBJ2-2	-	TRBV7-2	CASSRYLTGGGELFF	TGTGCCAGCAGCAGATACTTGACGGGCGGCGGGGAGCTGTTTTTT
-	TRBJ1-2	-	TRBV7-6	CASSLDIAGPRDGYTF	TGTGCCAGCAGCTTAGACATCGCAGGCCCACGGGATGGCTACACCTTC
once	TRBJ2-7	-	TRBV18	CASSPGSSYEQYF	TGTGCCAGCTCACCCGGGAGCTCCTACGAGCAGTACTTC
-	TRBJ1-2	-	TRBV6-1	CASSEGSGYTF	TGTGCCAGCAGTGAAGGGAGTGGCTACACCTTC
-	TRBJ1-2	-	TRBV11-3	CASSLSRLAGVGGYTF	TGTGCCAGCAGCTTAAGCAGGCTGGCAGGGGTGGGTGGCTACACCTTC
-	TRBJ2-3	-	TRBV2	CASKTAYTQYF	TGTGCCAGCAAAACAGCCTATACGCAGTATTTT
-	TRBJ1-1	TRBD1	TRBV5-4	CASSSAYGTGGFVF	TGTGCCAGCAGCTCGGCCTATGGGACAGGGGGTTTCGTTTTT
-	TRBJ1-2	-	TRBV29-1	CSALQGGLGYTF	TGCAGCGCCCTCCAAGGGGGGCTGGGGTACACCTTC
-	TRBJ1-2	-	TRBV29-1	CSVRTDNYGYTF	TGCAGCGTTAGGACAGATAACTATGGCTACACCTTC
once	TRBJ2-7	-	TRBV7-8	CASSRAGTVSYEQYF	TGTGCCAGCAGCCGAGCCGGGACTGTCTCCTACGAGCAGTACTTC
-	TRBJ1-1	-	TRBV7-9	CASGGEVRHLNTEAFF	TGTGCCAGCGGCGGGGAGGTTAGGCATCTGAACACTGAAGCTTTCTTT
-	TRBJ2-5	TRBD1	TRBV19	CASRRQGGGTQYF	TGTGCCAGTAGGCGACAGGGCGGTGGGACCCAGTACTTC